Shown below are 27 T cell receptor beta chains from a single sample sequenced in a study of blood T cell repertoires in COVID-19. Some clones are missing from TCRdb's copy, which holds only in-frame ones; the method was immunoSEQ multiplex PCR. Among about 170,000 clones, approximately 89% were seen once, and the ten largest hold roughly 0.77%. The material sequenced was PBMCs or T cells enriched from blood (not recorded which). Receptor source: a woman in her late teens or twenties who had recovered from COVID-19.

This chain links TRBV6-5 with TRBJ2-1; 12 nucleotides match TRBD1. The V gene end was trimmed by 2 bases and the J gene end by 5 bases; junction bases not matched to a gene: 4. Germline CDR1 is MNHEY and CDR2 is SVGAGI. This CDR3 comprises 16 residues. The CDR3 coding sequence is TGTGCCAGCAGTTACCCGGGACAGGGGGCTAACAATGAGCAGTTCTTC. Amino acids: CASSYPGQGANNEQFF.

CDR3 nucleotide sequence: TGTGCCAGCAGTTGGCTACAGGGACCCCGGCAGCCCCAGCATTTT. It codes for CASSWLQGPRQPQHF. V is TRBV28 and J is TRBJ1-5; weak D call: TRBD1 (6 bases). Germline V gene data show CDR1 as MDHEN and CDR2 as SYDVKM. V was clipped by 4 bases and J by 7 bases, with 17 bases between them. CDR3 size: 15 residues.

This chain uses TRBV7-6 with TRBJ2-7; 8 bases line up with TRBD1. Germline V gene sequence: CDR1 SGHVS, CDR2 FNYEAQ. V lost 4 bases and J lost 0; bases outside the gene matches: 5. The CDR3 has 15 amino acids. This chain's CDR3 is CASSSGQGHSYEQYF. CDR3 sequence (DNA): TGTGCCAGCAGCTCCGGACAGGGCCACTCCTACGAGCAGTACTTC. Full variable domain (outside the CDR3, taken from reference TRBV7-6 and TRBJ2-7): GAGVSQSPRYKVTKRGQDVALRCDPISGHVSLYWYRQALGQGPEFLTYFNYEAQQDKSGLPNDRFSAERPEGSISTLTIQRTEQRDSAMYRCASSSGQGHSYEQYFGPGTRLTVT.

The V call is TRBV7-8, the J call TRBJ1-2; D is unresolved. Trimming took off 5 bases at V and 2 bases at J, with 6 bases between the two ends. In germline, CDR1 is SGHVS, CDR2 FQNEAQ. CDR3 length: 12 amino acids. CDR3 residues: CASSRGNYGYTF. As DNA, the CDR3 is TGTGCCAGCAGCCGCGGGAACTATGGCTACACCTTC.

The chain has TRBV7-9 and TRBJ2-3; D gene ambiguous. V was pared by 7 bases and J by 2 bases, with 16 bases between. The CDR3 runs 15 residues. Germline V CDR1 and CDR2: SEHNR, FQNEAQ (reference sequence). The CDR3 loop reads CASTPTVTSTDTQYF. The CDR3 bases are TGTGCCAGCACCCCCACAGTCACTTCCACAGATACGCAGTATTTT. Complete variable domain (other parts from reference TRBV7-9 and TRBJ2-3): DTGVSQNPRHKITKRGQNVTFRCDPISEHNRLYWYRQTLGQGPEFLTYFQNEAQLEKSRLLSDRFSAERPKGSFSTLEIQRTEQGDSAMYLCASTPTVTSTDTQYFGPGTRLTVL.

J is TRBJ2-7 and V is TRBV7-2; 8 positions match TRBD1. V lost 5 bases, J lost 3 bases, and 15 bases stayed unmatched. Germline V CDR1 and CDR2: SGHTA, FQGNSA. The CDR3 spans 17 residues. The CDR3 loop is CASSPRGDGQGGYEQYF. Here the CDR3 DNA reads TGTGCCAGCAGCCCTAGAGGGGACGGACAGGGAGGCTACGAGCAGTACTTC.

The genes are TRBV6-1 and TRBJ2-1, with D tentatively TRBD1 (6 bases). Looked up from germline, CDR1 is MNHNS and CDR2 is SASEGT. Trimming shortened V by 3 bases and J by 10 bases, and 25 bases separated the two germline ends. This CDR3 is built from 17 residues. The CDR3 reads CASSERLGTSLNREQFF. Written as DNA, the CDR3 is TGTGCCAGCAGTGAGCGGCTCGGGACATCCCTAAACCGGGAGCAGTTCTTC.

V and J are TRBV2 and TRBJ2-5; TRBD2 matches 7 bases. Per germline, CDR1 SNHLY and CDR2 FYNNEI. This CDR3 is 14 amino acids long. V lost 5 bases, J lost 1 base, and 4 bases stayed unmatched. CDR3 region: CASSRDYLQETQYF. CDR3 DNA sequence: TGTGCCAGCAGTCGGGACTACCTCCAAGAGACCCAGTACTTC.

This chain connects TRBV4-1 to TRBJ2-1, with 9 bases fitting TRBD1. The germline gives CDR1 MGHRA, CDR2 YSYEKL. The CDR3 sequence is 16 residues long. V was clipped by 4 bases and J by 7 bases; unmatched bases: 11. This chain's CDR3 is CASSPLGGQGGNEQFF. The CDR3 DNA reads TGCGCCAGCAGCCCCCTGGGGGGACAGGGTGGAAATGAGCAGTTCTTC.

The chain has TRBV7-3 and TRBJ1-5; 7 bases match TRBD1. This CDR3 spans 15 amino acids. V shed 5 bases and J 4 bases; nucleotides not matched to a gene: 8. Germline loops: CDR1 SGHTA, CDR2 FQGTGA. In DNA form, the CDR3 reads TGTGCCAGCAGCGTGGGACAGTCGAGGAATCAGCCCCAGCATTTT. This translates into CASSVGQSRNQPQHF.

The rearrangement links TRBV2 to TRBJ2-2; 7 bases align to TRBD1. V lost 4 bases and J lost 4; bases outside the gene matches: 6. The CDR3 has 15 residues. Germline V gene sequence: CDR1 SNHLY, CDR2 FYNNEI. CDR3 loop: CASSVMTGSTGELFF. CDR3 nucleotide sequence: TGTGCCAGCAGTGTCATGACAGGGAGCACCGGGGAGCTGTTTTTT.

The V gene is TRBV11-1, the J gene TRBJ2-7, with a tentative D call TRBD2 (6 bases). Germline V gene sequence: CDR1 SGHAT, CDR2 FQDESV (reference sequence). The CDR3 sequence is 14 residues long. Deletions cut 5 bases from V and 2 bases from J, with 13 bases between. The CDR3 reads CASSKLASAYEQYF. CDR3 sequence (DNA): TGTGCCAGCAGCAAACTAGCATCGGCCTACGAGCAGTACTTC.

The chain employs TRBV29-1 and TRBJ1-2; a weak D match, TRBD1 (5 bases). V lost 8 bases and J 5 bases, leaving 18 bases between the germline ends. This CDR3 has 13 amino acids. Germline loops: CDR1 SQVTM, CDR2 ANQGSEA. The CDR3 bases are TGCAGCTCGGGGTCGCCCGGGGGGTATGGCTACACCTTC. It encodes CSSGSPGGYGYTF.

The chain carries TRBV7-2 and TRBJ1-5, with D hard to call. Germline values: CDR1 SGHTA, CDR2 FQGNSA. Trimming shortened V by 1 base and J by 5 bases, and 15 bases separated the two germline ends. CDR3 length equals 16 residues. In DNA, the CDR3 is TGTGCCAGCAGCTTAGTTGCGTCGCAAGCCGATCAGCCCCAGCATTTT. Translating gives CASSLVASQADQPQHF. Variable domain in full (rest from reference TRBV7-2 and TRBJ1-5): GAGVSQSPSNKVTEKGKDVELRCDPISGHTALYWYRQSLGQGLEFLIYFQGNSAPDKSGLPSDRFSAERTGGSVSTLTIQRTQQEDSAVYLCASSLVASQADQPQHFGDGTRLSIL.

The chain couples TRBV4-1 to TRBJ1-4, with D possibly being TRBD1 (6 bases). The V end was cut by 4 bases, the J end by 2 bases, with 8 bases between. The CDR3 consists of 14 residues. Germline CDR1 is MGHRA and CDR2 is YSYEKL. Here the CDR3 reads CASSRTGTNEKLFF. The DNA of the CDR3 is TGCGCCAGCAGCCGCACAGGGACTAATGAAAAACTGTTTTTT.

The gene calls are TRBV27 and TRBJ2-1; a possible D gene is TRBD2 (6 bases). V lost 3 bases, J lost 9 bases, and 18 bases lay in between. This CDR3 contains 15 residues. Germline CDR1 MNHEY, CDR2 SMNVEV (reference sequence). DNA of the CDR3: TGTGCCAGCAGTTTGGCGGGACTTAACCGGGGTGAGCAGTTCTTC. This encodes CASSLAGLNRGEQFF.

J is TRBJ2-5 and V is TRBV28; 8 nucleotides match TRBD1. This CDR3 is built from 15 residues. Germline V gene sequence: CDR1 MDHEN, CDR2 SYDVKM. Trimming took 6 bases from V and 5 from J; bases not matched to a gene: 11. The CDR3 sequence: CASSKSTTGVETQYF. The CDR3 DNA follows: TGTGCCAGCAGCAAATCGACGACAGGGGTTGAGACCCAGTACTTC.

This clone was observed once. The V and J genes are TRBV5-1 and TRBJ2-5; D unresolved. CDR1 SGHRS and CDR2 YFSETQ come from the germline V gene. The CDR3 has 15 residues. V lost 4 bases and J lost 2, with 15 bases in between. CDR3 DNA sequence: TGCGCCAGCAGCCACGGCCCAGGAAAACAAGAGACCCAGTACTTC. Translating it yields CASSHGPGKQETQYF. Together with reference TRBV5-1 and TRBJ2-5, the CDR3 gives the full variable domain: KAGVTQTPRYLIKTRGQQVTLSCSPISGHRSVSWYQQTPGQGLQFLFEYFSETQRNKGNFPGRFSGRQFSNSRSEMNVSTLELGDSALYLCASSHGPGKQETQYFGPGTRLLVL.

This clone turned up a few times. The chain combines TRBV19 with TRBJ1-5, with no clear D. The CDR3 totals 14 residues. V was pared by 11 bases and J by 0 bases, with 14 bases between. Germline V gene lookup returns CDR1 LNHDA and CDR2 SQIVND (reference sequence). The CDR3 bases are TGTGCCGGAGGAGGGCCCCATAGCAATCAGCCCCAGCATTTT. Its protein is CAGGGPHSNQPQHF. The whole variable domain, remainder taken from reference TRBV19 and TRBJ1-5, is DGGITQSPKYLFRKEGQNVTLSCEQNLNHDAMYWYRQDPGQGLRLIYYSQIVNDFQKGDIAEGYSVSREKKESFPLTVTSAQKNPTAFYLCAGGGPHSNQPQHFGDGTRLSIL.

The rearrangement links TRBV30 to TRBJ2-2, with a weak D call TRBD2 (6 bases). Germline CDR1 reads GTSNPN; CDR2 reads SVGIG (reference sequence). V was pared by 2 bases and J by 1 base, with 14 bases between. The CDR3 extends over 16 amino acids. For the CDR3, the DNA is TGTGCCTGGAGTAGGTCCAGCGGGTGGAACACCGGGGAGCTGTTTTTT. Encoded protein: CAWSRSSGWNTGELFF.

This chain connects TRBV2 to TRBJ1-1; D is unclear. Germline V gene sequence: CDR1 SNHLY, CDR2 FYNNEI. V dropped 4 bases and J dropped 2 bases, with 8 bases sitting between them. The CDR3 length is 13 residues. CDR3 in amino acids: CASSGAVNTEAFF. DNA for the CDR3: TGTGCCAGCAGTGGGGCAGTAAACACTGAAGCTTTCTTT.

The CDR3 nucleotides read TGTGCCATCAGTGAGTATGGCAGTTCCTACGAGCAGTACTTC. Amino acid sequence: CAISEYGSSYEQYF. The rearrangement uses TRBV10-3 and TRBJ2-7, with D unresolved. CDR3 length: 14 amino acids. With 1 base removed from V and 1 base from J, the gap between germline ends came to 8 bases. Germline CDR1 reads ENHRY; CDR2 reads SYGVKD.

The V gene is TRBV4-1, the J gene TRBJ1-3, with 7 nucleotides matching TRBD1. Trimming took 4 bases from V and 5 from J; bases not matched to a gene: 8. The CDR3 has 15 residues. Germline CDR1 reads MGHRA; CDR2 reads YSYEKL. The chain's CDR3 is CASSLDRAYRNTIYF. In nucleotides, the CDR3 is TGCGCCAGCAGCCTTGACAGGGCTTATAGAAACACCATATATTTT.

The chain is built from TRBV9 and TRBJ1-1; D gene ambiguous. Looked up from germline, CDR1 is SGDLS and CDR2 is YYNGEE. The CDR3 has 13 residues. Between the trimmed V and J ends, which lost 0 bases and 4 bases, there was a span of 7 bases. CDR3 DNA: TGTGCCAGCAGCGTAGGTTGGAGCACTGAAGCTTTCTTT. Protein: CASSVGWSTEAFF. The full variable domain, completed using reference TRBV9 and TRBJ1-1, is DSGVTQTPKHLITATGQRVTLRCSPRSGDLSVYWYQQSLDQGLQFLIQYYNGEERAKGNILERFSAQQFPDLHSELNLSSLELGDSALYFCASSVGWSTEAFFGQGTRLTVV.

CDR3 DNA sequence: TGTGCCAGCAGTTTGCCGGCGGGAGGACCCTACGAGCAGTACTTC. This sequence encodes CASSLPAGGPYEQYF. The chain uses TRBV28 and TRBJ2-7; 8 bases agree with TRBD2. This CDR3 contains 15 residues. The trim removed 3 bases at V and 2 bases at J, leaving 6 bases unmatched. From germline, CDR1 is MDHEN and CDR2 SYDVKM.

The chain recombines TRBV2 with TRBJ1-2, with a tentative D call TRBD1 (6 bases). CDR1 and CDR2 from the germline V gene are SNHLY and FYNNEI. V shed 4 bases and J shed 8 bases, with 14 bases lying between them. The CDR3 runs to 13 residues. The CDR3 DNA reads as TGTGCCAGCAGTGGCACAGGGCCCCTAGGCTACACCTTC. This translates into CASSGTGPLGYTF.

The V gene is TRBV9, the J gene TRBJ2-2; D is unclear. The CDR3 loop spans 14 amino acids. V was shortened by 4 bases and J by 4 bases, with 11 bases between the two germline ends. Germline V gene lookup returns CDR1 SGDLS and CDR2 YYNGEE. The CDR3 loop is CASSPPLSTGELFF. The CDR3 coding sequence is TGTGCCAGCAGCCCGCCACTCTCCACCGGGGAGCTGTTTTTT. Full variable domain (remainder filled in from reference TRBV9 and TRBJ2-2): DSGVTQTPKHLITATGQRVTLRCSPRSGDLSVYWYQQSLDQGLQFLIQYYNGEERAKGNILERFSAQQFPDLHSELNLSSLELGDSALYFCASSPPLSTGELFFGEGSRLTVL.